This T cell receptor beta chain came from a study of blood T cell repertoires in COVID-19. Here immunoSEQ multiplex PCR was the method, and the copy in TCRdb shows in-frame clones only, minus some. The data show fewer than 350,000 clones, approximately 84% seen once. This CDR3 is 15 amino acids long. The V end was cut by 4 bases, the J end by 6 bases, with 17 bases between. CDR1 is LGHDT, CDR2 YNNKEL, per germline (reference sequence). The chain has TRBV3-1 (or the pseudogene TRBV3-2) and TRBJ2-3; D possibly corresponds to TRBD2 (5 bases). The receptor comes from a woman in her twenties or thirties who had recovered from COVID-19. The source material was peripheral blood. The CDR3 protein is CASSPVLSRGDTQYF. CDR3 coding DNA: TGTGCCAGCAGCCCCGTCCTATCCAGAGGGGATACGCAGTATTTT.